These T cell receptor beta chains were read from a single sample in a study of blood T cell repertoires in COVID-19. Sequencing used immunoSEQ multiplex PCR; TCRdb keeps in-frame clones, though not all of them. In the table there are about 190,000 clones, roughly 89% of which are singletons. Specimen: peripheral blood. All receptors come from a man aged 50-59 years with acute or convalescent COVID-19. The CDR3 runs from the conserved cysteine through the conserved F or W. D genes are given only for firm matches.

d_gene: TRBD1
v_gene: TRBV19
j_gene: TRBJ2-7
CDR3aa: CASSIGDSYEQYF

d_gene: NA
v_gene: TRBV3-1/TRBV3-2
j_gene: TRBJ2-7
CDR3aa: CASSQGPYEQYF

d_gene: TRBD1
v_gene: TRBV28
j_gene: TRBJ1-5
CDR3aa: CASSQGDRSNQPQHF

d_gene: NA
v_gene: TRBV7-2
j_gene: TRBJ1-1
CDR3aa: CASSLDLPEAFF

d_gene: NA
v_gene: TRBV5-1
j_gene: TRBJ2-2
CDR3aa: CASVGTNIAGELFF

d_gene: NA
v_gene: TRBV30
j_gene: TRBJ1-2
CDR3aa: CAWSPSYEDGYTF

d_gene: TRBD1
v_gene: TRBV27
j_gene: TRBJ2-2
CDR3aa: CASSLGQGAAGELFF

d_gene: TRBD1
v_gene: TRBV18
j_gene: TRBJ1-3
CDR3aa: CASSTGTGNSGNTIYF

d_gene: TRBD1
v_gene: TRBV19
j_gene: TRBJ1-1
CDR3aa: CASSEDRGHTEAFF

d_gene: NA
v_gene: TRBV6-5
j_gene: TRBJ1-1
CDR3aa: CASSPPRGSNTEAFF

d_gene: NA
v_gene: TRBV7-6
j_gene: TRBJ1-3
CDR3aa: CASSLALSGNTIYF

d_gene: NA
v_gene: TRBV5-8
j_gene: TRBJ2-4
CDR3aa: CASSFRGSPGDF

d_gene: TRBD2
v_gene: TRBV3-1/TRBV3-2
j_gene: TRBJ2-1
CDR3aa: CASGASGGMNEQFF

d_gene: TRBD1
v_gene: TRBV28
j_gene: TRBJ1-6
CDR3aa: CASRVGQGAYNSPLHF

d_gene: NA
v_gene: TRBV6-4
j_gene: TRBJ2-1
CDR3aa: CASSESKGGNNEQFF

d_gene: NA
v_gene: TRBV30
j_gene: TRBJ1-1
CDR3aa: CAWSVPPQGEAFF

d_gene: NA
v_gene: TRBV29-1
j_gene: TRBJ2-1
CDR3aa: CSVGRISAQFF

d_gene: TRBD1
v_gene: TRBV12-3/TRBV12-4
j_gene: TRBJ2-4
CDR3aa: CASSPQGAGIQYF

d_gene: TRBD1
v_gene: TRBV6-2/TRBV6-3
j_gene: TRBJ1-2
CDR3aa: CASSYSDRDGGYTF

d_gene: NA
v_gene: TRBV7-9
j_gene: TRBJ2-1
CDR3aa: CASSLAGIYAFF

d_gene: NA
v_gene: TRBV24-1
j_gene: TRBJ2-3
CDR3aa: CATSDYQGVFADTQYF

d_gene: NA
v_gene: TRBV2
j_gene: TRBJ1-2
CDR3aa: CASSEREMGNGYTF

d_gene: TRBD2
v_gene: TRBV5-1
j_gene: TRBJ2-5
CDR3aa: CASSLGQTSGAYQETQYF

d_gene: TRBD1
v_gene: TRBV2
j_gene: TRBJ1-1
CDR3aa: CASNGQVNTEAFF

d_gene: TRBD1
v_gene: TRBV5-6
j_gene: TRBJ2-7
CDR3aa: CASSIAGGEQYF

d_gene: NA
v_gene: TRBV3-1/TRBV3-2
j_gene: TRBJ2-7
CDR3aa: CASSQGGGGEQYF

d_gene: TRBD2
v_gene: TRBV7-9
j_gene: TRBJ2-7
CDR3aa: CASSNSGGDEQYF

d_gene: NA
v_gene: TRBV6-5
j_gene: TRBJ1-5
CDR3aa: CASSSLSGLNQPQHF

d_gene: NA
v_gene: TRBV6-1
j_gene: TRBJ1-4
CDR3aa: CASSEEGLATNEKLFF

d_gene: TRBD2
v_gene: TRBV5-5
j_gene: TRBJ2-2
CDR3aa: CASSLGLAGVGELFF

d_gene: NA
v_gene: TRBV27
j_gene: TRBJ1-2
CDR3aa: CASSLSGQGYGYTF

d_gene: NA
v_gene: TRBV5-6
j_gene: TRBJ1-2
CDR3aa: CASSLEQTIYGYTF

d_gene: TRBD1
v_gene: TRBV30
j_gene: TRBJ2-3
CDR3aa: CAWSQTGLSDTQYF

d_gene: TRBD2
v_gene: TRBV6-2/TRBV6-3
j_gene: TRBJ2-1
CDR3aa: CASSEISGRGYNEQFF

d_gene: NA
v_gene: TRBV19
j_gene: TRBJ2-5
CDR3aa: CASSLLDQGETQYF

d_gene: NA
v_gene: TRBV7-6
j_gene: TRBJ2-3
CDR3aa: CASSSSGGSSTDTQYF

d_gene: NA
v_gene: TRBV7-3
j_gene: TRBJ1-2
CDR3aa: CASSPQAGENGYTF

d_gene: NA
v_gene: TRBV7-9
j_gene: TRBJ2-6
CDR3aa: CASSLDRAGANVLTF

d_gene: TRBD1
v_gene: TRBV28
j_gene: TRBJ2-2
CDR3aa: CASSLTGTGELFF

d_gene: TRBD1
v_gene: TRBV6-1
j_gene: TRBJ1-2
CDR3aa: CASSEWTGPNYGYTF

d_gene: NA
v_gene: TRBV18
j_gene: TRBJ2-1
CDR3aa: CASSPSSDREGFF

d_gene: TRBD1
v_gene: TRBV10-3
j_gene: TRBJ1-2
CDR3aa: CAISARTGDSRSGGYTF

d_gene: NA
v_gene: TRBV7-2
j_gene: TRBJ1-3
CDR3aa: CAVEDRHFSSGNTIYF

d_gene: TRBD2
v_gene: TRBV9
j_gene: TRBJ2-7
CDR3aa: CASSVEAGGVYEQYF

d_gene: NA
v_gene: TRBV19
j_gene: TRBJ2-1
CDR3aa: CATTFSGGGRANEQFF

d_gene: TRBD1
v_gene: TRBV6-2/TRBV6-3
j_gene: TRBJ2-3
CDR3aa: CASSQDRGGDTQYF

d_gene: TRBD2
v_gene: TRBV28
j_gene: TRBJ2-3
CDR3aa: CASSLVLAASTDTQYF

d_gene: TRBD2
v_gene: TRBV7-2
j_gene: TRBJ2-3
CDR3aa: CASSLVSGGDTQYF